The clone carrying this T cell receptor (beta chain) was seen a few times. Its specificity is not known. TCRdb independently ran MiXCR on the 5' RACE reads; one entry per CDR3 protein. This sample has 500,000 to 650,000 distinct CDR3 sequences, with 10% to 15% found just once. The data derive from a study of T cells after yellow fever vaccination. This CDR3 has 17 residues. V was pared by 0 bases and J by 6 bases, with 21 bases between. Germline V gene lookup returns CDR1 MNHEY and CDR2 SVGAGI. Study observations and caveats: Researchers cautioned that FACS-sorted repertoires could harbor abundant clonotypes contaminating from the bulk population. Among primary-vaccination clones, most reappeared after the booster, at 95% to 96% for CD4 and under 90% for CD8. Clonotypes found in both CD4 and CD8 compartments made up a small share.

The TCR sequence derives from a man aged 25-45 years who received the YFV17D yellow fever vaccine. The rearrangement joins TRBV6-5 to TRBJ2-7, with a possible D match to TRBD2 (5 bases). This specimen was PBMCs, taken on the day of the yellow fever booster vaccination. DNA of the CDR3: TGTGCCAGCAGTTACTCCATACGAGCCGATAAAGGAGGCGAGCAGTACTTC. Translating gives CASSYSIRADKGGEQYF.